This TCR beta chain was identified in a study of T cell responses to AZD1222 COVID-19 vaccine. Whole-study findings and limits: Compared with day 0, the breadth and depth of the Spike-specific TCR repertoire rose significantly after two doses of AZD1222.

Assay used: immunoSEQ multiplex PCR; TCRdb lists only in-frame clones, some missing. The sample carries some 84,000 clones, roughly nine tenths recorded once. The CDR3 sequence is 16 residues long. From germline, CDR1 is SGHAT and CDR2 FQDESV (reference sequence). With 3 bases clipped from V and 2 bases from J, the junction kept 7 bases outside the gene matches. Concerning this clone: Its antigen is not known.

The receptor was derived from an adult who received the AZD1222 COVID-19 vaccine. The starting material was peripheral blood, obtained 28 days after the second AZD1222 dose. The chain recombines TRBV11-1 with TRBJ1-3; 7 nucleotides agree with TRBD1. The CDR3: CASSFMPGTAGNTIYF. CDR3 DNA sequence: TGTGCCAGCAGCTTCATGCCCGGGACAGCTGGAAACACCATATATTTT.